This TCR beta chain was identified during a study of blood T cell repertoires in COVID-19. Overall study: The United States, Italy and Spain provided the acute and convalescent COVID-19 samples. PBMCs, B-cell-depleted T cells, or T cells provided the cDNA or gDNA that made up the material.

This CDR3 spans 20 amino acids. From germline, CDR1 is MNHEY and CDR2 SVGEGT. With 1 base removed from V and 0 bases from J, the gap between germline ends came to 23 bases. Original processing notes: Researchers report that nucleated cell counts were estimated from reference gene primer amplification. The assay was immunoSEQ multiplex PCR, and TCRdb's table has in-frame clones only and misses some. V and J calls and clone size follow that table, whereas D and trimming were derived from the DNA. The sample lists 65,000 to 90,000 clones; around 90% were seen once. Sample: peripheral blood. This clonotype originated in a human donor in a cohort sampled during active COVID-19. The V call is TRBV6-2 or TRBV6-3, the J call TRBJ2-3, with TRBD1 as a possible D gene (6 bases). The CDR3 DNA reads as TGTGCCAGCAGTTACTTGAAATCTCCGGGACAACGACCCAGCACAGATACGCAGTATTTT. Translated: CASSYLKSPGQRPSTDTQYF.